Listed below are T cell receptor beta chains from one sample, sequenced in a study of blood T cell repertoires in COVID-19. Clones were read by immunoSEQ multiplex PCR, and TCRdb kept only the in-frame ones, dropping some. The sample records 70,000 to 90,000 clones, approximately 87% being singletons. Sample: peripheral blood. The receptors shown here come from a human donor in a cohort sampled during active COVID-19. CDR3s include the opening cysteine and the closing phenylalanine or tryptophan. The D gene is left open where the match is weak. Clone sizes are given selectively: once, few, many, or a class where the clone is expanded.

v_call	clone_size	cdr3_length	j_call	d_call	cdr3_nt	cdr3_aa
TRBV9	-	16	TRBJ2-2	TRBD2	TGTGCCAGCAGCGTAGTAGCGGGAGCGGGCACCGGGGAGCTGTTTTTT	CASSVVAGAGTGELFF
TRBV5-8	-	15	TRBJ2-3	-	TGTGCCAGCAGCTTGCTTAGCGAGGGGGGGGATACGCAGTATTTT	CASSLLSEGGDTQYF
TRBV11-1	-	15	TRBJ2-1	-	TGTGCCAGCAGCCCGGACAGTTGGCCAAACAATGAGCAGTTCTTC	CASSPDSWPNNEQFF
TRBV6-1	-	16	TRBJ1-3	TRBD1	TGTGCCAGCAGTGAAAGGACAGGGAGCTCTGGAAACACCATATATTTT	CASSERTGSSGNTIYF
TRBV2	-	15	TRBJ1-2	-	TGTGCCAGCAGTCTTATTCCGACACCTAACTATGGCTACACCTTC	CASSLIPTPNYGYTF
TRBV4-1	-	15	TRBJ2-1	-	TGCGCCAGCAGCCAATTAGTGGGTACTAGCATTAGGCAGTTCTTC	CASSQLVGTSIRQFF
TRBV2	-	16	TRBJ2-2	TRBD2	TGTGCCAGCAGTGATCGGGGACTAAAGAACACCGGGGAGCTGTTTTTT	CASSDRGLKNTGELFF
TRBV7-2	-	14	TRBJ2-7	-	TGTGCCAGCAGACAGTCTCCTCTCTCCTACGAGCAGTACTTC	CASRQSPLSYEQYF
TRBV10-3	few	15	TRBJ2-7	TRBD1	TGTGCCATCAGTGAGGAGAGGACAGGGGACTACGAGCAGTACTTC	CAISEERTGDYEQYF
TRBV2	few	15	TRBJ1-2	-	TGTGCCAGCAGTGAAGGCCAGGGGTATGTCTATGGCTACACCTTC	CASSEGQGYVYGYTF
TRBV10-3	once	14	TRBJ2-1	-	TGTGCCATCAGTGAGTCTAAAAATTACAATGAGCAGTTCTTC	CAISESKNYNEQFF
TRBV28	-	15	TRBJ1-6	TRBD1	TGTGCCAGCACCTCGGAGGGGGCGTCAAATTCACCCCTCCACTTT	CASTSEGASNSPLHF
TRBV19	-	16	TRBJ2-4	TRBD1	TGTGCCAGTAGCGCTTGGGGACAGGGCGCCAAAAACATTCAGTACTTC	CASSAWGQGAKNIQYF
TRBV20-1	-	19	TRBJ1-6	TRBD1	TGCAGTGCTAGTGAACACCGGGACAGGGGGAGAAACTCGGTTTCACCCCTCCACTTT	CSASEHRDRGRNSVSPLHF
TRBV6-6	-	13	TRBJ1-1	-	TGTGCCAGCAGTTACGGGACACCACAGAGGGCTTTCTTT	CASSYGTPQRAFF
TRBV20-1	-	11	TRBJ1-4	-	TGCACAGGGGCTCGTAATGAAAAACTGTTTTTT	CTGARNEKLFF
TRBV28	-	17	TRBJ1-6	TRBD1	TGTGCCAGCAGGATACCACAGGGGGGCTCCTATAATTCACCCCTCCACTTT	CASRIPQGGSYNSPLHF